The sequence of this T cell receptor (beta chain) was determined in a study of blood T cell repertoires in COVID-19. TCRdb's table, derived via immunoSEQ multiplex PCR, lists solely in-frame clones and lacks some. The table lists about 80,000 clones, 90% of them singletons. The receptor was isolated from a woman of 80 years or more with active or convalescent COVID-19. The specimen sequenced was peripheral blood.

CDR3 nucleotide sequence: TGTGCCAGTAGATTAATAGGGACTATTCCCGATGAGCAGTTCTTC. Its protein product is CASRLIGTIPDEQFF. The gene calls are TRBV19 and TRBJ2-1; 7 bases match TRBD2. The CDR3 has 15 amino acids. Germline trimming cut 6 bases from V and 8 bases from J; bases unmatched to any gene: 13. Germline assignment: CDR1 LNHDA and CDR2 SQIVND (reference sequence).